This T cell receptor beta chain was sequenced during a study of CD8 T cells in Susac syndrome. Random-hexamer reverse transcription was applied to roughly 0.5 to 1 ug RNA. TCRdb passed the immunoSEQ multiplex PCR reads through MiXCR, listing each CDR3 protein once. The table has approximately 110,000 distinct CDR3 sequences, around 94% seen once; the top ten hold 0.087%. Germline CDR1 and CDR2: SGHTA and FQGNSA. The CDR3 runs 14 residues. V lost 4 bases and J 5 bases, leaving 12 bases between the germline ends. High-throughput TCR beta sequencing covered peripheral CD8+ and CD4+ T cells. The V gene is TRBV7-2, the J gene TRBJ1-5; D remains ambiguous. The sample consisted of CD4+ T cells from PBMCs. This sequence originates from a human donor in good health. Here the CDR3 DNA reads TGTGCCAGCAGCTCCTATGGGAGGGATCAGCCCCAGCATTTT. Amino acids: CASSSYGRDQPQHF.